Shown below are 22 T cell receptor beta chains from a single sample sequenced in a study of molecular identifiers for immune sequencing clone quantification. TCRdb reprocessed the PCR reads via MiXCR and lists one record per CDR3 protein. The table records around 460,000 distinct CDR3 sequences, around 23% of them present only once. Sequencing input: naive CD8+ T cells from blood, with Jurkat cell RNA spiked in. Regarding subset: FACS-sorted CD8+CD4-CCR7+CD45RA+ naive T cells. These receptors came from a human donor in good health. Some libraries in this study had Jurkat cell RNA spiked in.

This clonotype was counted a few times. The V gene is TRBV12-3 or TRBV12-4, the J gene TRBJ2-2; TRBD1 matches 7 bases. J was trimmed by 6 bases and V by 11 bases; bases with no gene match: 9. The CDR3 loop spans 13 amino acids. CDR3 bases: TGTGCCGGACAGGAATCCCAGTCCGGGGAGCTGTTTTTT. It specifies CAGQESQSGELFF.

V and J are TRBV19 and TRBJ1-1; D not resolved. The CDR3 contains 14 residues. CDR1 and CDR2 (germline): LNHDA, SQIVND (reference sequence). The V end lost 5 bases, the J end lost 0 bases, and 10 bases lay between the germline ends. In DNA, the CDR3 is TGTGCCAGTAGTCTGAACGGGATGAACACTGAAGCTTTCTTT. It specifies CASSLNGMNTEAFF. Filled out from reference TRBV19 and TRBJ1-1, the complete variable domain reads DGGITQSPKYLFRKEGQNVTLSCEQNLNHDAMYWYRQDPGQGLRLIYYSQIVNDFQKGDIAEGYSVSREKKESFPLTVTSAQKNPTAFYLCASSLNGMNTEAFFGQGTRLTVV.

This clonotype was seen repeatedly, ten times or more. The V call is TRBV5-6, the J call TRBJ2-7; D gene ambiguous. In germline, CDR1 is SGHDT, CDR2 YYEEEE. This CDR3 region has 13 residues. Trimming took 4 bases from V and 7 from J, leaving 15 bases between them. CDR3 sequence (DNA): TGTGCCAGCAGCATCAAGGGTCCCCTGGAGCAGTACTTC. Amino acids: CASSIKGPLEQYF.

Ten or more counts support this clonotype. This chain joins TRBV7-9 and TRBJ2-7, with 9 bases lining up with TRBD1. Germline V gene data show CDR1 as SEHNR and CDR2 as FQNEAQ (reference sequence). This CDR3 contains 14 residues. With V trimmed by 5 bases and J by 3 bases, 5 bases remained unmatched. CDR3 nucleotides: TGTGCCAGCAGCCACGGACAGGGGTACTACGAGCAGTACTTC. Its protein is CASSHGQGYYEQYF.

This clonotype has ten or more counts. The chain links TRBV12-3 or TRBV12-4 to TRBJ1-5; D is unresolved. Trimming took off 6 bases at V and 0 bases at J, with 12 bases between the two ends. The CDR3 is 15 amino acids. CDR3 nucleotide sequence: TGTGCCAGCAGCCAGACGGACTATAGCAATCAGCCCCAGCATTTT. Encoded protein: CASSQTDYSNQPQHF.

Comments on this clonotype: Without the conserved terminal phenylalanine or tryptophan, this CDR3 likely stems from a read error. V gene TRBV4-2 combines with J gene TRBJ2-3; tentatively, D is TRBD2 (6 bases). CDR1 is LGHNA and CDR2 is YNFKEQ in the germline V gene. CDR3 length equals 13 residues. Trimming left V 1 base short and J 9 bases short, with 11 bases between. CDR3 residues: CASSQARDSTQYS. CDR3 DNA: TGTGCCAGCAGCCAAGCCCGGGACTCAACGCAGTATTCT.

Concerning this clonotype itself: A much larger clone lies a single base off, so this may be a read error. The DNA is left out, because the CDR3 cannot be placed on it with certainty; the CDR3 is given as TCRdb lists it. V is TRBV4-3 and J is TRBJ2-7. A total of 16 residues make up the CDR3, ends included. Germline assignment: CDR1 LGHNA and CDR2 YSLEER. The CDR3 region is CASSQDWASGSYEQHF.

This clonotype has more than one count but fewer than ten. V gene TRBV18 combines with J gene TRBJ1-5; D not resolved. Between the trimmed V and J ends, which lost 6 bases and 0 bases, there was a span of 9 bases. Germline V CDR1 and CDR2: KGHSH, LQKENI. The CDR3 is 14 residues long. DNA for the CDR3: TGTGCCAGCTCCCTCAAAGATAGCAATCAGCCCCAGCATTTT. This sequence encodes CASSLKDSNQPQHF.

This clonotype occurred a few times. J is TRBJ2-1 and V is TRBV20-1; a possible D gene is TRBD2 (5 bases). V dropped 3 bases and J dropped 7 bases, with 22 bases sitting between them. Germline lookup yields CDR1 DFQATT and CDR2 SNEGSKA (reference sequence). This CDR3 has 16 amino acids. The CDR3 loop is CSASFAGGPAGNEQFF. Here the CDR3 DNA reads TGCAGTGCTAGTTTTGCTGGCGGGCCCGCCGGGAATGAGCAGTTCTTC.

About this clonotype itself: A much larger clone sits a single nucleotide away, making a read error possible. J is TRBJ1-1 and V is TRBV28; D gene ambiguous. The germline CDR1 and CDR2 sequences are MDHEN and SYDVKM. The CDR3 totals 13 residues. CDR3 nucleotide sequence: TGTGCCAGCAGTTTAGGTTTCAACACTGGAGCTTTCTTT. This codes for CASSLGFNTGAFF.

Concerning this clonotype: One end of the junction does not line up with germline, which may come from a read error. V is TRBV20-1 and J is TRBJ2-7; D remains ambiguous. The CDR3 has 15 amino acids. Germline-derived CDR1 and CDR2 are DFQATT and SNEGSKA (reference sequence). The CDR3 DNA is TGCAGTCCTAGAGATAGGTTGTCGTCCTCCTACGAGCAGTACTTC. It encodes CSPRDRLSSSYEQYF.

The rearrangement joins TRBV7-9 to TRBJ2-1, with 11 bases lining up with TRBD2. Germline V gene data show CDR1 as SEHNR and CDR2 as FQNEAQ (reference sequence). The CDR3 is made up of 17 amino acids. Trimming at V came to 4 bases and at J to 9 bases, leaving 14 bases not matched to a gene. This CDR3 is CASSSTLGLAGGVEQFF. The CDR3 bases are TGTGCCAGCAGCTCCACCCTTGGACTAGCGGGCGGGGTTGAGCAGTTCTTC.

Points on this clonotype: This could be a read error, since a much larger clone is one nucleotide away. Because it lacks the conserved phenylalanine or tryptophan at the end, this CDR3 is likely a read error. The chain couples TRBV7-9 to TRBJ2-7, with D unresolved. The CDR3 is 13 amino acids. V gave up 3 bases and J gave up 1 base, with 7 bases separating them. Per germline, CDR1 SEHNR and CDR2 FQNEAQ (reference sequence). The CDR3: CASSLPHSYEQYS. CDR3 coding DNA: TGTGCCAGCAGCTTGCCACATTCCTACGAGCAGTACTCC.

DNA of the CDR3: TGCAGTGCTAGACGACAAACCCAAAGGGTGTGGCCGACCCCGTTGGTGGAAAAACTGTTTTTT. This sequence encodes CSARRQTQRVWPTPLVEKLFF. The chain joins TRBV20-1 to TRBJ1-4, with D uncertain. The CDR3 contains 21 residues. V was cut by 2 bases and J by 8 bases, with 36 bases left in between. Germline CDR1 and CDR2: DFQATT and SNEGSKA (reference sequence).

This clonotype was detected a few times. The CDR3 DNA reads TGCGCCAGCAGCCTAGATAAAAACAGCTACTACGAGCAGTACTTC. This encodes CASSLDKNSYYEQYF. This chain connects TRBV4-3 to TRBJ2-7; D is undetermined. V gave up 4 bases and J gave up 3 bases, with 16 bases separating them. The germline CDR1 and CDR2 sequences are LGHNA and YSLEER. CDR3 size: 15 residues.

In this sample, this clonotype turned up many times. This sequence joins TRBV7-2 and TRBJ2-3, with 11 bases lining up with TRBD2. V was clipped by 4 bases and J by 8 bases; unmatched bases: 8. This CDR3 is 15 amino acids long. From germline, CDR1 is SGHTA and CDR2 FQGNSA. The DNA of the CDR3 is TGTGCCAGCAGCTACATAGCGGGGGGGCCGAGTACGCAGTATTTT. Encoded protein: CASSYIAGGPSTQYF.

This clonotype occurred a few times. V usage is TRBV6-5 and J usage is TRBJ1-1; D might be TRBD1 (6 bases). The V end lost 6 bases, the J end lost 12 bases, and 17 bases lay between the germline ends. Germline CDR1 is MNHEY and CDR2 is SVGAGI. This CDR3 has 12 amino acids. For the CDR3, the DNA is TGTGCCAGCAGCCCCTTCGCAGGGGAAACTTTCTTT. Encoded protein: CASSPFAGETFF.

This clonotype was counted only a few times. The chain carries TRBV6-1 and TRBJ1-1, with no clear D. Germline V gene lookup returns CDR1 MNHNS and CDR2 SASEGT. Between the trimmed V and J ends, which lost 0 bases and 8 bases, there was a span of 13 bases. The CDR3 consists of 14 residues. The CDR3 here is CASSEAYRTLEAFF. CDR3 sequence (DNA): TGTGCCAGCAGTGAAGCGTACCGAACACTCGAAGCTTTCTTT.

Worth noting for this clonotype: One end of the junction is discordant with germline, which a read error may explain. This chain links TRBV20-1 with TRBJ2-3; TRBD2 is a possible D gene (5 bases). CDR3 length equals 15 residues. CDR1 and CDR2 from the germline V gene are DFQATT and SNEGSKA (reference sequence). Here the CDR3 DNA reads TGCAGTGCTAGAGATCACGTGAGGGCCGTAGATACGCGGTATTTT. Its translation: CSARDHVRAVDTRYF.

This clonotype has at least ten counts. The chain has TRBV7-9 and TRBJ1-1, with a weak D call TRBD1 (5 bases). The CDR3 covers 15 residues. With 4 bases removed from V and 0 bases from J, the gap between germline ends came to 12 bases. CDR1 SEHNR and CDR2 FQNEAQ come from the germline V gene (reference sequence). Here the CDR3 DNA reads TGTGCCAGCAGCTCTGCGTCGACAGTGAACACTGAAGCTTTCTTT. It is translated as CASSSASTVNTEAFF.

A few counts support this clonotype. V and J are TRBV5-1 and TRBJ1-4; the match to TRBD1 covers 7 bases. This CDR3 has 16 residues. CDR1 is SGHRS, CDR2 YFSETQ, per germline. With V trimmed by 4 bases and J by 5 bases, 11 bases remained unmatched. The CDR3 protein is CASSPFGQDGNEKLFF. CDR3 nucleotide sequence: TGCGCCAGCAGCCCCTTTGGACAGGATGGCAATGAAAAACTGTTTTTT.

The V and J genes are TRBV28 and TRBJ1-1, with 7 bases matching TRBD1. The germline V gene encodes CDR1 MDHEN and CDR2 SYDVKM. V lost 3 bases to trimming and J lost 0 bases; unmatched junction nucleotides: 4. CDR3 length equals 15 residues. The CDR3: CASSFRGQLNTEAFF. CDR3 nucleotides: TGTGCCAGCAGTTTTCGGGGACAGTTGAACACTGAAGCTTTCTTT.